These 22 T cell receptor beta chains were all obtained from the same sample, sequenced in a study of CD8 T cells in Susac syndrome. The authors reverse transcribed roughly 0.5 to 1 ug RNA with random hexamers. TCRdb fed the immunoSEQ multiplex PCR reads into MiXCR, producing one record per CDR3 protein. This table has 80,000 or so distinct CDR3 sequences, roughly 94% appearing once. Sequenced: CD8+ T cells from PBMCs. Every receptor here comes from a human donor with Susac syndrome.

V and J are TRBV13 and TRBJ1-5, with unresolved D. The V and J ends lost 0 bases and 2 bases respectively, with 8 bases between them. Germline V gene data show CDR1 as PRHDT and CDR2 as FYEKMQ (reference sequence). This CDR3 comprises 15 residues. The CDR3 coding sequence is TGTGCCAGCAGCTTAGGCCGGCGGGGCAATCAGCCCCAGCATTTT. Protein sequence: CASSLGRRGNQPQHF.

The chain links TRBV7-9 to TRBJ2-7; 7 bases line up with TRBD1. Germline assignment: CDR1 SEHNR and CDR2 FQNEAQ (reference sequence). This CDR3 is built from 15 residues. J was trimmed by 0 bases and V by 1 base; bases with no gene match: 3. Written as DNA, the CDR3 is TGTGCCAGCAGCTTAGAACAGGGGCACTCCTACGAGCAGTACTTC. It specifies CASSLEQGHSYEQYF.

The rearrangement joins TRBV18 to TRBJ2-2; 7 bases match TRBD1. Germline lookup yields CDR1 KGHSH and CDR2 LQKENI. The length of the CDR3 is 14 residues. The V gene end was trimmed by 8 bases and the J gene end by 3 bases; junction bases not matched to a gene: 6. The CDR3 bases are TGTGCCAGCCCCCGACAGGGCGACACCGGGGAGCTGTTTTTT. Translated: CASPRQGDTGELFF.

The genes are TRBV29-1 and TRBJ2-5; the D is unclear. V was shortened by 6 bases and J by 7 bases, with 9 bases between the two germline ends. CDR1 is SQVTM and CDR2 is ANQGSEA in the germline V gene. The CDR3 is 10 residues long. The CDR3 region has the DNA TGCAGCGTCTTGATGGGGACCCAGTACTTC. Encoded protein: CSVLMGTQYF.

The J gene is TRBJ1-2, the V gene TRBV4-1; the D is unclear. The CDR3 loop spans 12 amino acids. The germline V gene encodes CDR1 MGHRA and CDR2 YSYEKL. Trimming pared 1 base from V and 8 bases from J, leaving 8 bases between. The CDR3 loop is CASSQGLRGYTF. Written as DNA, the CDR3 is TGCGCCAGCAGCCAAGGACTGAGGGGCTACACCTTC.

The J gene is TRBJ2-4, the V gene TRBV20-1, with a possible D match to TRBD2 (5 bases). CDR3 size: 15 residues. V was trimmed by 0 bases and J by 9 bases, leaving 18 bases between them. CDR1 DFQATT and CDR2 SNEGSKA come from the germline V gene (reference sequence). The CDR3 DNA reads as TGCAGTGCTAGAGATCCCTTGGACTCCTTAAGCATTCAGTACTTC. This codes for CSARDPLDSLSIQYF.

This chain connects TRBV15 to TRBJ2-1; the D gene is possibly TRBD2 (7 bases). Deletions cut 0 bases from V and 10 bases from J, with 22 bases between. Germline CDR1 and CDR2: LNHNV and YYDKDF (reference sequence). The CDR3 has 17 amino acids. CDR3 DNA: TGTGCCACCAGCAGAGATAAGGGAGGGGGAAAGAGGGGGGAGCAGTTCTTC. Encoded protein: CATSRDKGGGKRGEQFF.

The chain combines TRBV9 with TRBJ2-3, with 7 bases fitting TRBD2. Losses at the gene ends were 4 bases for V and 2 bases for J; bases not matched to a gene: 7. Germline V gene sequence: CDR1 SGDLS, CDR2 YYNGEE. This CDR3 has 15 residues. DNA of the CDR3: TGTGCCAGCAGCTCGGCCAGCGGGGTCACAGATACGCAGTATTTT. It encodes CASSSASGVTDTQYF.

The chain couples TRBV4-3 to TRBJ2-5; D uncertain. Trimming shortened V by 1 base and J by 3 bases, and 6 bases separated the two germline ends. Per the germline V gene, CDR1 is LGHNA and CDR2 is YSLEER. The CDR3 length is 13 residues. CDR3 coding DNA: TGCGCCAGCAGCCAAGTCGTGGAAGAGACCCAGTACTTC. Translating it yields CASSQVVEETQYF.

The chain employs TRBV20-1 and TRBJ2-7, with D tentatively TRBD1 or TRBD2 (5 bases each). The CDR3 runs to 13 residues. CDR1 is DFQATT, CDR2 SNEGSKA, per germline (reference sequence). V lost 5 bases and J 0 bases, leaving 11 bases between the germline ends. This chain's CDR3 is CSAGTDSSYEQYF. DNA for the CDR3: TGCAGTGCTGGGACGGACTCCTCCTACGAGCAGTACTTC.

The gene calls are TRBV9 and TRBJ1-1, with 12 bases identical to TRBD1. The trim removed 5 bases at V and 12 bases at J, leaving 5 bases unmatched. The CDR3 is 12 residues long. The germline V gene encodes CDR1 SGDLS and CDR2 YYNGEE. This chain's CDR3 is CASSGTGGLSFF. DNA for the CDR3: TGTGCCAGCAGTGGGACAGGGGGCTTATCTTTCTTT. The full variable domain, with the rest looked up from reference TRBV9 and TRBJ1-1, is DSGVTQTPKHLITATGQRVTLRCSPRSGDLSVYWYQQSLDQGLQFLIQYYNGEERAKGNILERFSAQQFPDLHSELNLSSLELGDSALYFCASSGTGGLSFFGQGTRLTVV.

The rearrangement uses TRBV6-4 and TRBJ2-1; 7 nucleotides align to TRBD2. Germline trimming cut 5 bases from V and 6 bases from J; bases unmatched to any gene: 10. CDR1 and CDR2 (germline): MRHNA, SNTAGT. CDR3 length equals 15 residues. CDR3 in DNA: TGTGCCAGCAGTACCATGGGGGGGTCTGCCAATGAGCAGTTCTTC. This gives the protein CASSTMGGSANEQFF.

The chain couples TRBV4-3 to TRBJ2-2; D is unresolved. V lost 0 bases and J 5 bases, leaving 7 bases between the germline ends. The CDR3 extends over 14 amino acids. Per germline, CDR1 LGHNA and CDR2 YSLEER. The DNA for the CDR3 is TGCGCCAGCAGCCAAGACGGATGGACCGGGGAGCTGTTTTTT. Protein sequence: CASSQDGWTGELFF.

The chain carries TRBV29-1 and TRBJ1-4, with a tentative D call TRBD1 (5 bases). Germline CDR1 and CDR2: SQVTM and ANQGSEA. Trimming took 6 bases from V and 2 from J, leaving 10 bases between them. This CDR3 spans 13 amino acids. The CDR3 sequence: CSVPGSTNEKLFF. CDR3 nucleotides: TGCAGCGTCCCAGGGTCTACTAATGAAAAACTGTTTTTT.

The chain joins TRBV6-5 to TRBJ1-2, with 10 positions matching TRBD1. J lost 2 bases, V lost 0 bases, and 3 bases had no gene match. Germline V gives CDR1 MNHEY, CDR2 SVGAGI. The CDR3 runs to 16 residues. The CDR3 nucleotides read TGTGCCAGCAGTTACTCGAGGACAGGGGGAAACTATGGCTACACCTTC. This gives the protein CASSYSRTGGNYGYTF.

V usage is TRBV24-1 and J usage is TRBJ2-2; D tentatively fits TRBD1 or TRBD2 (5 bases each). The CDR3 totals 13 residues. The V and J ends lost 5 bases and 4 bases respectively, with 7 bases between them. Per germline, CDR1 KGHDR and CDR2 SFDVKD. The CDR3 nucleotides read TGTGCCACCAGTGGGGACGGCACCGGGGAGCTGTTTTTT. It specifies CATSGDGTGELFF.

This chain uses TRBV3-1 with TRBJ2-2; unclear D gene. The CDR3 is 17 amino acids. Germline assignment: CDR1 LGHDT and CDR2 YNNKEL (reference sequence). With 2 bases removed from V and 4 bases from J, the gap between germline ends came to 17 bases. The DNA for the CDR3 is TGTGCCAGCAGCCAATTCCGGACGGTGCGAGGCACCGGGGAGCTGTTTTTT. Protein: CASSQFRTVRGTGELFF.

The V and J genes are TRBV19 and TRBJ2-1; maybe TRBD2 (7 bases). The CDR3 loop spans 13 amino acids. Germline V CDR1 and CDR2: LNHDA, SQIVND (reference sequence). Trimming removed 8 bases from V and 6 bases from J, with 14 bases in between. CDR3 sequence (DNA): TGTGCCAGTTCTGTGCGGGGGCGCAATGAGCAGTTCTTC. As protein: CASSVRGRNEQFF.

The chain joins TRBV28 to TRBJ2-1; possibly TRBD2 for D (6 bases). The length of the CDR3 is 11 residues. Germline CDR1 reads MDHEN; CDR2 reads SYDVKM. With 3 bases removed from V and 15 bases from J, the gap between germline ends came to 12 bases. The CDR3 DNA follows: TGTGCCAGCAGTTTTGGCGGGGATCGGTTCTTC. This sequence encodes CASSFGGDRFF.

The chain combines TRBV30 with TRBJ2-6; perhaps TRBD1 as D (5 bases). The CDR3 has 16 residues. The germline V gene has CDR1 GTSNPN and CDR2 SVGIG (reference sequence). V lost 0 bases and J lost 1, with 10 bases in between. CDR3: CAWSVPGKSGANVLTF. For the CDR3, the DNA is TGTGCCTGGAGTGTGCCAGGGAAGTCTGGGGCCAACGTCCTGACTTTC.

Worth noting for this clonotype: The junction differs from germline at one of its ends, possibly a read error. The rearrangement joins TRBV29-1 to TRBJ2-7, with D unclear. The germline CDR1 and CDR2 sequences are SQVTM and ANQGSEA. CDR3 size: 11 residues. The CDR3 reads CSVEVNYEQYF. The CDR3 nucleotides are TGCAGCGTCGAAGTTAACTACGAGCAGTACTTC.

This clonotype has only one observation. CDR3 bases: TGTGCCAGCAGCCCCCTGGGCGGGGGACTCTATGGCTACACCTTC. Its translation: CASSPLGGGLYGYTF. The chain carries TRBV6-5 and TRBJ1-2; D may be TRBD1 (5 bases). Trimming removed 6 bases at V and 4 bases at J, with 18 bases between. From germline, CDR1 is MNHEY and CDR2 SVGAGI. This CDR3 comprises 15 residues.